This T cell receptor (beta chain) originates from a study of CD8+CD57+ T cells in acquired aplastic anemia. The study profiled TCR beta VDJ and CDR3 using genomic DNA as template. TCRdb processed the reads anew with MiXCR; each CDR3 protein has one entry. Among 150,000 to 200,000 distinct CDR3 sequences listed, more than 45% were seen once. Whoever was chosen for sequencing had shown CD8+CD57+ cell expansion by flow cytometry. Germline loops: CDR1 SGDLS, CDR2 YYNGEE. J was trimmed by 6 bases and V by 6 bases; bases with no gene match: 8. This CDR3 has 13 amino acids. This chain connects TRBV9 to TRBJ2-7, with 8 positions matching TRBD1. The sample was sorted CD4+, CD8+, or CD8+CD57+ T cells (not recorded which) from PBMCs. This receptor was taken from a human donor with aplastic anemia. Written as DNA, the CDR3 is TGTGCCAGCACCACCGGGACAGGAGGCGAGCAGTACTTC. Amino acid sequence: CASTTGTGGEQYF. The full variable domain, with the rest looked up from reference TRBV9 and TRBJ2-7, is DSGVTQTPKHLITATGQRVTLRCSPRSGDLSVYWYQQSLDQGLQFLIQYYNGEERAKGNILERFSAQQFPDLHSELNLSSLELGDSALYFCASTTGTGGEQYFGPGTRLTVT.